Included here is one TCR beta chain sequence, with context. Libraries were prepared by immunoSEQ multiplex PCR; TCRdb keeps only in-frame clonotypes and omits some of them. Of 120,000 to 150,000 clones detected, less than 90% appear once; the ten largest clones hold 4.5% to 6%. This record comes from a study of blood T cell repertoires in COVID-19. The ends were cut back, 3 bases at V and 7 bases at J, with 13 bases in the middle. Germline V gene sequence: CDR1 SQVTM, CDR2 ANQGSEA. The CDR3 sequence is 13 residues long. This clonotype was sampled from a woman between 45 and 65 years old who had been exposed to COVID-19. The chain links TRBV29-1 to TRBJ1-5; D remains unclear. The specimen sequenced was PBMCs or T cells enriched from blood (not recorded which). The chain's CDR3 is CSVDSGVGQPQHF. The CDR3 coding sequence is TGCAGCGTTGATTCCGGGGTAGGCCAGCCCCAGCATTTT.